This T cell receptor (beta chain) was recorded in a study of blood T cells in healthy people across ages. Study-level findings and limits: There was no known CMV status for donors, so expanded clonotype changes were possibly confounded.

It was with a sample-barcoded 5' primer and a J-beta primer mix that a second PCR of roughly 7 to 12 cycles was run. A template-switch adaptor containing 12 random nucleotides labeled each cDNA molecule. CDR3-containing paired-end reads numbered at least 3 million in each sample. In TCRdb, the 5' RACE reads were re-called with MiXCR into one record per CDR3 protein. Among about 670,000 distinct CDR3 sequences listed, over 40% were seen once. This clonotype was seen a handful of times. Its antigen is unidentified. Sequencing was done on a sample of blood. This clonotype originated in a woman older than 75 in good health.

CDR3 region: CASSDPEGPETQYF. In DNA form, the CDR3 reads TGCGCCAGCAGCGACCCGGAGGGACCCGAGACCCAGTACTTC. The chain links TRBV5-1 to TRBJ2-5; TRBD2 might be the D (6 bases). CDR1 is SGHRS and CDR2 is YFSETQ in the germline V gene. Deletions cut 4 bases from V and 5 bases from J, with 15 bases between. The length of the CDR3 is 14 residues.